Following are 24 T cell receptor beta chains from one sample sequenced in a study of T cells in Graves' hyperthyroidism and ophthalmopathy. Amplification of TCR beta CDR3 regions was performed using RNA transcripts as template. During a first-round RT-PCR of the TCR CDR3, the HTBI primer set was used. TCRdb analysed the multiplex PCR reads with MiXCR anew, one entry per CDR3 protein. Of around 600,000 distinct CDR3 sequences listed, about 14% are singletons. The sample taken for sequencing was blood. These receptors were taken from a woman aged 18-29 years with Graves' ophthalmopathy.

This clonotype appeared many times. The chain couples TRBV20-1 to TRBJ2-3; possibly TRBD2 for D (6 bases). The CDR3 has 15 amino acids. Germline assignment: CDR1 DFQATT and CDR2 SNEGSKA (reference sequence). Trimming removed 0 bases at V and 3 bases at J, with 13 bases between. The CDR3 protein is CSARDAFGGTDTQYF. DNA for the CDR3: TGCAGTGCTAGAGATGCGTTCGGGGGAACAGATACGCAGTATTTT.

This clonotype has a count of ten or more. The DNA of the CDR3 is TGTGCCAGCAGTGAAGGGAAGAGGCTTTACAGCCAAAGGACTAACTATGGCTACACCTTC. Its protein product is CASSEGKRLYSQRTNYGYTF. This chain links TRBV2 with TRBJ1-2; D remains ambiguous. This CDR3 region has 20 residues. Trimming took 1 base from V and 0 from J, leaving 24 bases between them. Germline V CDR1 and CDR2: SNHLY, FYNNEI.

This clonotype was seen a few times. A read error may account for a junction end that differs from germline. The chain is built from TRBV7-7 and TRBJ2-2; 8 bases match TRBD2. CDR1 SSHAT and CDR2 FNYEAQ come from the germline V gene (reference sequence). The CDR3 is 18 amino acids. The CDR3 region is CASSLELAGLGNTGELFF. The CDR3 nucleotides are TGTGCTAGCAGCTTAGAATTAGCGGGACTGGGAAACACCGGGGAGCTGTTTTTT. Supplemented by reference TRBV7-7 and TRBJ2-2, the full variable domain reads GAGVSQSPRYKVTKRGQDVTLRCDPISSHATLYWYQQALGQGPEFLTYFNYEAQPDKSGLPSDRFSAERPEGSISTLTIQRTEQRDSAMYRCASSLELAGLGNTGELFFGEGSRLTVL.

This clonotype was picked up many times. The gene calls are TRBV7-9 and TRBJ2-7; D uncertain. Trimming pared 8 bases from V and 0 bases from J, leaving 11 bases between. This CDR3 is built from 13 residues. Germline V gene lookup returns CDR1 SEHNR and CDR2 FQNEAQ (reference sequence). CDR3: CASLVYGSYEQYF. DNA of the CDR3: TGTGCCAGCTTGGTGTACGGCTCCTACGAGCAGTACTTC.

The CDR3 is CATGWAGELFF. CDR3 coding DNA: TGTGCCACCGGATGGGCCGGGGAGCTGTTTTTT. The chain joins TRBV24-1 to TRBJ2-2, with D uncertain. The CDR3 contains 11 residues. CDR1 and CDR2 (germline): KGHDR, SFDVKD. The ends were cut back, 9 bases at V and 6 bases at J, with 7 bases in the middle.

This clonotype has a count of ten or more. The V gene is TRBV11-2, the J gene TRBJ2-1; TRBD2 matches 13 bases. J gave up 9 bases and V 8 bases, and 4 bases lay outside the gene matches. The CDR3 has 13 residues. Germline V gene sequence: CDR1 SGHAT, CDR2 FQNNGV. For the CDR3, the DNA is TGTGCCAGCGGAGGGACTAGCGGGATTGAGCAGTTCTTC. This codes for CASGGTSGIEQFF.

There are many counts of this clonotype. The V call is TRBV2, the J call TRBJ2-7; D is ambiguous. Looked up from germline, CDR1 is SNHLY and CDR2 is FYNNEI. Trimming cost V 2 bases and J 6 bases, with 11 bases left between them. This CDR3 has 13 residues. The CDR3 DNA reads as TGTGCCAGCAGTGAACTAAGACGGAGCGAGCAGTACTTC. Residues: CASSELRRSEQYF. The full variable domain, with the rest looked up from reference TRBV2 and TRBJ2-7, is EPEVTQTPSHQVTQMGQEVILRCVPISNHLYFYWYRQILGQKVEFLVSFYNNEISEKSEIFDDQFSVERPDGSNFTLKIRSTKLEDSAMYFCASSELRRSEQYFGPGTRLTVT.

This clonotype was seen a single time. The CDR3 region has the DNA TGTGCCAGCAGTTACTCGAAGTTTAGCAGCCAAGAGACCCAGTACTTC. Residues: CASSYSKFSSQETQYF. V is TRBV6-2 or TRBV6-3 and J is TRBJ2-5, with D hard to call. V lost 0 bases to trimming and J lost 1 base, with 12 bases between them. CDR1 is MNHEY and CDR2 is SVGEGT in the germline V gene. CDR3 length: 16 amino acids.

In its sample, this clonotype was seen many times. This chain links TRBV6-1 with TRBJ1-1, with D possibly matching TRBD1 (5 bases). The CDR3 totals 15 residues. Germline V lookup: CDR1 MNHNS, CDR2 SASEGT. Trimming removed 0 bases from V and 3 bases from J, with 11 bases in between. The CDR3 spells CASSEAGVLHTEAFF. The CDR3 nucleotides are TGTGCCAGCAGTGAAGCGGGGGTTTTACACACTGAAGCTTTCTTT.

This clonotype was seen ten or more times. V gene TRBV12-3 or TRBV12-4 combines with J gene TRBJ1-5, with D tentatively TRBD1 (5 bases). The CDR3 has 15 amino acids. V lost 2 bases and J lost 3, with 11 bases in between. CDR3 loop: CASSLYAGFNQPQHF. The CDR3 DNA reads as TGTGCCAGCAGTTTATATGCAGGGTTCAATCAGCCCCAGCATTTT.

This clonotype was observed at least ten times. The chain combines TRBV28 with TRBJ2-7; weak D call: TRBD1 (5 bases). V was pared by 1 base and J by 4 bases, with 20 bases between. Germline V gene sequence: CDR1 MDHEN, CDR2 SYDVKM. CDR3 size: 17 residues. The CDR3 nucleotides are TGTGCCAGCAGTTTATTTAAGGGCCAGGGATCACTGTACGAGCAGTACTTC. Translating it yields CASSLFKGQGSLYEQYF. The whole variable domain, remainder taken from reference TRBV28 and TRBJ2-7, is DVKVTQSSRYLVKRTGEKVFLECVQDMDHENMFWYRQDPGLGLRLIYFSYDVKMKEKGDIPEGYSVSREKKERFSLILESASTNQTSMYLCASSLFKGQGSLYEQYFGPGTRLTVT.

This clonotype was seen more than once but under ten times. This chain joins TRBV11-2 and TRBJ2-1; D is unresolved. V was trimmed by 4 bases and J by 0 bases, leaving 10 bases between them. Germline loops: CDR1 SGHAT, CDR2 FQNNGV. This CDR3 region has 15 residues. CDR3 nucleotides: TGTGCCAGCAGCTACAAAAGGAGCTCCTACAATGAGCAGTTCTTC. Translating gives CASSYKRSSYNEQFF.

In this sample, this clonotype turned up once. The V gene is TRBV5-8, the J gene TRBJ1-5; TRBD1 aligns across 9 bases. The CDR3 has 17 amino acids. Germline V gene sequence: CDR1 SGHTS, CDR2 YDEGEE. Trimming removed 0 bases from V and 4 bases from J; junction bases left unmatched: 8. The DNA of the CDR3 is TGTGCCAGCAGCTTGGTATTCCGGACAGGGGCAAATCAGCCCCAGCATTTT. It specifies CASSLVFRTGANQPQHF. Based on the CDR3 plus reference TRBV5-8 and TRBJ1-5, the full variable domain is EAGVTQSPTHLIKTRGQQATLRCSPISGHTSVYWYQQALGLGLQFLLWYDEGEERNRGNFPPRFSGRQFPNYSSELNVNALELEDSALYLCASSLVFRTGANQPQHFGDGTRLSIL.

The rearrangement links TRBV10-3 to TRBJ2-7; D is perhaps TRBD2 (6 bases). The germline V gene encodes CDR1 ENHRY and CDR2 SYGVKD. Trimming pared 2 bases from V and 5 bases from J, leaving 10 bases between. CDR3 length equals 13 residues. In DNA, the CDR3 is TGTGCCATCAGTGAGCGGGGCGGGGACGAGCAGTACTTC. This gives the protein CAISERGGDEQYF.

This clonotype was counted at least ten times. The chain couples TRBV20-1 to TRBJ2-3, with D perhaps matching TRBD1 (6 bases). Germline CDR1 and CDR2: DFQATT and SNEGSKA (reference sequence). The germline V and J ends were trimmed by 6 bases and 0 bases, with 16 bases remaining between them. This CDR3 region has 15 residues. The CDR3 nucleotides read TGCAGTGCCATTCAGGGGACCTCTAGCACAGATACGCAGTATTTT. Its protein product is CSAIQGTSSTDTQYF.

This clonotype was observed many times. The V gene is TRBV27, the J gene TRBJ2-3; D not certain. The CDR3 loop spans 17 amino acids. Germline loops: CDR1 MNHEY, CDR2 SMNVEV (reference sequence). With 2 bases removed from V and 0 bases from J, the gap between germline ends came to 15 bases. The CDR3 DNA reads TGTGCCAGCAGTTTAGGGCAGATCCCGATTAGCACAGATACGCAGTATTTT. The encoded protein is CASSLGQIPISTDTQYF.

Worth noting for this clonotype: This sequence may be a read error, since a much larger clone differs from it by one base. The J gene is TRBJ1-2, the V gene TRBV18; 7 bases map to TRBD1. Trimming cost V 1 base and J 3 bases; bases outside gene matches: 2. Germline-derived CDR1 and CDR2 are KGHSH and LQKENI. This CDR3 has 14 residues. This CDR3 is CASSPLQGDYGYTF. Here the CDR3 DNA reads TGTGCCAGCTCACCACTGCAGGGGGACTATGGCTACACCTTC.

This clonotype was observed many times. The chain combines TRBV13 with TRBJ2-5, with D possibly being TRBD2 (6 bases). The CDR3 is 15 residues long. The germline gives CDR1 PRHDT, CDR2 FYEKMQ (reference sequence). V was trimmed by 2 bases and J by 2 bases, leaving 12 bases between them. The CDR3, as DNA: TGTGCCAGCAGCTTAAGGAGGGCTTCTCAAGAGACCCAGTACTTC. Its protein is CASSLRRASQETQYF.

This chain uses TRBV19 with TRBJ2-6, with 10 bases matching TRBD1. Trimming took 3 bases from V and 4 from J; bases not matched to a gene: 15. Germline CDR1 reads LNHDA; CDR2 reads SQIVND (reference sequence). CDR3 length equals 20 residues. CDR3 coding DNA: TGTGCCAGTAGTATCTTTCCCGCCGGGACAGGGGCTCCCGGGGCCAACGTCCTGACTTTC. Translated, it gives CASSIFPAGTGAPGANVLTF. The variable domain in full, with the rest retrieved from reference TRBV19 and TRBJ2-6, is DGGITQSPKYLFRKEGQNVTLSCEQNLNHDAMYWYRQDPGQGLRLIYYSQIVNDFQKGDIAEGYSVSREKKESFPLTVTSAQKNPTAFYLCASSIFPAGTGAPGANVLTFGAGSRLTVL.

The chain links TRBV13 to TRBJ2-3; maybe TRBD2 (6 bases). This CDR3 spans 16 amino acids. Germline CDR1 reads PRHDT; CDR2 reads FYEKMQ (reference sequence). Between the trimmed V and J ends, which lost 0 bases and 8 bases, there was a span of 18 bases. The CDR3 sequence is CASSLGGAGLLTTQYF. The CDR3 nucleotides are TGTGCCAGCAGCTTAGGAGGGGCGGGACTTCTAACTACGCAGTATTTT.

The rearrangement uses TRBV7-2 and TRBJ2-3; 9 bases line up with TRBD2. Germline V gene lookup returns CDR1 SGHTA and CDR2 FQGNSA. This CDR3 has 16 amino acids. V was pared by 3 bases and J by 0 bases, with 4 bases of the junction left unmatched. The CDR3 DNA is TGTGCCAGCAGCTTGACTAGCGGAACTAGCACAGATACGCAGTATTTT. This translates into CASSLTSGTSTDTQYF. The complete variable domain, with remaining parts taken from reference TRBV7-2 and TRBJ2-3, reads GAGVSQSPSNKVTEKGKDVELRCDPISGHTALYWYRQSLGQGLEFLIYFQGNSAPDKSGLPSDRFSAERTGGSVSTLTIQRTQQEDSAVYLCASSLTSGTSTDTQYFGPGTRLTVL.

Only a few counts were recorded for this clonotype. Written as DNA, the CDR3 is TGTGCCAGCAGCACCCGAGGGGGCGTTTACAATGAGCAGTTCTTC. It is translated as CASSTRGGVYNEQFF. The chain links TRBV4-2 to TRBJ2-1; 7 nucleotides match TRBD1. The CDR3 runs 15 residues. J gave up 4 bases and V 5 bases, and 8 bases lay outside the gene matches. Germline values: CDR1 LGHNA, CDR2 YNFKEQ.

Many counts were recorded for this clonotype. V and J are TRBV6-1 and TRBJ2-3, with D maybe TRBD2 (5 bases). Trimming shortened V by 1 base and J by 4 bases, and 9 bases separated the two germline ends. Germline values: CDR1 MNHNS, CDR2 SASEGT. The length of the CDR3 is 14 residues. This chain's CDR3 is CASSEEPRADTQYF. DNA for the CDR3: TGTGCCAGCAGTGAAGAGCCGAGGGCAGATACGCAGTATTTT.

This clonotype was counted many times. The CDR3 region is CASSLPNIAGGPGNEQFF. Here the CDR3 DNA reads TGTGCCAGCAGTTTACCCAACATAGCGGGAGGGCCGGGCAATGAGCAGTTCTTC. The chain recombines TRBV27 with TRBJ2-1; 11 bases are shared with TRBD2. This CDR3 contains 18 residues. Germline V CDR1 and CDR2: MNHEY, SMNVEV (reference sequence). The ends lost 2 bases at V and 6 bases at J; junction bases unmatched: 12.